These 29 T cell receptor beta chains originate from one sample sequenced in a study of cytomegalovirus exposure and HLA in healthy donors. PCR amplification relied on 60 Vbeta primers (plus 13 Jbeta primers). Only in-frame clones appear in the TCRdb table, and some are missing; sequencing was by immunoSEQ multiplex PCR. The data hold 120,000 to 150,000 clones, with 60% to 80% observed a single time. The sample comprised PBMCs. These receptors were taken from a woman in her 30s in good health and CMV-seronegative.

The chain carries TRBV9 and TRBJ2-2; 9 bases match TRBD2. V dropped 2 bases and J dropped 3; count of bases not matched to a gene: 11. Germline V CDR1 and CDR2: SGDLS, YYNGEE. The CDR3 has 18 residues. CDR3 sequence: CASSVALGQRGDTGELFF. Here the CDR3 DNA reads TGTGCCAGCAGCGTGGCACTCGGCCAGCGGGGGGACACCGGGGAGCTGTTTTTT. Filled out from reference TRBV9 and TRBJ2-2, the complete variable domain reads DSGVTQTPKHLITATGQRVTLRCSPRSGDLSVYWYQQSLDQGLQFLIQYYNGEERAKGNILERFSAQQFPDLHSELNLSSLELGDSALYFCASSVALGQRGDTGELFFGEGSRLTVL.

This chain uses TRBV7-9 with TRBJ2-5; tentatively, D is TRBD2 (6 bases). The CDR3 is 17 residues long. Germline V lookup: CDR1 SEHNR, CDR2 FQNEAQ (reference sequence). V lost 3 bases and J 5 bases, leaving 22 bases between the germline ends. The CDR3 loop is CASSFSGRGPSGETQYF. CDR3 sequence (DNA): TGTGCCAGCAGCTTCTCAGGGCGGGGACCCTCGGGGGAGACCCAGTACTTC.

This chain uses TRBV18 with TRBJ1-3; 9 bases fit TRBD1. Germline loops: CDR1 KGHSH, CDR2 LQKENI. The CDR3 is made up of 16 amino acids. The trim removed 3 bases at V and 0 bases at J, leaving 3 bases unmatched. The CDR3 sequence: CASSPDRGYSGNTIYF. In DNA, the CDR3 is TGTGCCAGCTCACCGGACAGGGGCTACTCTGGAAACACCATATATTTT.

This chain uses TRBV7-2 with TRBJ1-3; no reliable D call. Germline loops: CDR1 SGHTA, CDR2 FQGNSA. The V and J ends lost 2 bases and 0 bases respectively, with 8 bases between them. The CDR3 consists of 15 residues. The DNA of the CDR3 is TGTGCCAGCAGCTTACCCCCAGGCTCTGGAAACACCATATATTTT. Translated: CASSLPPGSGNTIYF.

The chain has TRBV6-1 and TRBJ1-6, with 7 bases matching TRBD1. The ends lost 7 bases at V and 7 bases at J; junction bases unmatched: 1. Germline loops: CDR1 MNHNS, CDR2 SASEGT. The CDR3 extends over 12 amino acids. The CDR3 sequence is CASKTGNSPLHF. The DNA of the CDR3 is TGTGCCAGCAAGACAGGGAATTCACCCCTCCACTTT.

The rearrangement joins TRBV6-5 to TRBJ2-7, with 8 bases aligning to TRBD1. After removal of 1 base from V and 4 bases from J, the junction contained 6 bases not matched to a gene. The CDR3 totals 15 residues. Germline V gives CDR1 MNHEY, CDR2 SVGAGI. In DNA form, the CDR3 reads TGTGCCAGCAGTTACTTCGGGACAGGAGTATACGAGCAGTACTTC. It specifies CASSYFGTGVYEQYF.

Only a few counts were recorded for this clone. The J gene is TRBJ1-1, the V gene TRBV13; D is unclear. Trimming removed 5 bases at V and 0 bases at J, with 10 bases between. The CDR3 consists of 14 residues. From germline, CDR1 is PRHDT and CDR2 FYEKMQ (reference sequence). CDR3 nucleotide sequence: TGTGCCAGCAGCCTGCGGGGATTGAACACTGAAGCTTTCTTT. Encoded protein: CASSLRGLNTEAFF.

J is TRBJ2-5 and V is TRBV7-9; no clear D. The ends were cut back, 1 base at V and 5 bases at J, with 11 bases in the middle. The CDR3 totals 14 residues. The germline V gene has CDR1 SEHNR and CDR2 FQNEAQ (reference sequence). Here the CDR3 reads CASSLGAPMETQYF. CDR3 in DNA: TGTGCCAGCAGCTTAGGGGCTCCTATGGAGACCCAGTACTTC.

In the case of this clone: The same CDR3 arises from other DNA sequences in this sample as well. The chain uses TRBV7-8 and TRBJ1-1, with D unclear. The CDR3 extends over 13 amino acids. Germline V lookup: CDR1 SGHVS, CDR2 FQNEAQ. V was shortened by 1 base and J by 2 bases, with 5 bases between the two germline ends. As DNA, the CDR3 is TGTGCCAGCAGCTTAGTAGAAAACACTGAAGCTTTCTTT. Translated, it gives CASSLVENTEAFF.

This clone was recorded a few times. One end of the junction varies from germline; a read error may be responsible. The chain couples TRBV7-7 to TRBJ2-1, with 7 bases identical to TRBD2. The germline gives CDR1 SSHAT, CDR2 FNYEAQ (reference sequence). This CDR3 has 15 amino acids. CDR3 sequence reads: CASSLVGGVGNEQFF. Written as DNA, the CDR3 is TGTGCTAGCAGCTTAGTGGGGGGGGTCGGCAATGAGCAGTTCTTC.

This clone was detected only once. The germline gene is not matched at one end of the junction; a read error may be the cause. V is TRBV5-8 and J is TRBJ2-7, with D tentatively TRBD2 (5 bases). This CDR3 comprises 16 residues. The germline CDR1 and CDR2 sequences are SGHTS and YDEGEE. The CDR3 loop is CASNLIGREPGNEQYF. CDR3 DNA: TGTGCCAGCAACTTGATAGGCCGGGAACCAGGCAACGAGCAGTACTTC.

In DNA, the CDR3 is TGTGCCAGCAGCGTCGGGGCAGGGGGGCTCTACGAGCAGTACTTC. Its translation is CASSVGAGGLYEQYF. The gene calls are TRBV9 and TRBJ2-7; tentative D call: TRBD1 (7 bases). The germline CDR1 and CDR2 sequences are SGDLS and YYNGEE. Trimming shortened V by 2 bases and J by 3 bases, and 15 bases separated the two germline ends. The CDR3 extends over 15 amino acids. Supplemented by reference TRBV9 and TRBJ2-7, the full variable domain reads DSGVTQTPKHLITATGQRVTLRCSPRSGDLSVYWYQQSLDQGLQFLIQYYNGEERAKGNILERFSAQQFPDLHSELNLSSLELGDSALYFCASSVGAGGLYEQYFGPGTRLTVT.

This chain connects TRBV4-1 to TRBJ1-6; 7 bases fit TRBD1. CDR3 length: 16 residues. V shed 0 bases, J shed 5 bases, and the junction held 4 bases outside the gene matches. Germline CDR1 reads MGHRA; CDR2 reads YSYEKL. DNA for the CDR3: TGCGCCAGCAGCCAAGATCATGGACAGGATAATTCACCCCTCCACTTT. Translated: CASSQDHGQDNSPLHF.

The chain employs TRBV19 and TRBJ1-2; D unclear. Germline values: CDR1 LNHDA, CDR2 SQIVND (reference sequence). V was trimmed by 3 bases and J by 0 bases, leaving 5 bases between them. The CDR3 is 13 amino acids. CDR3 DNA sequence: TGTGCCAGTAGTATGGGCTCTAACTATGGCTACACCTTC. It codes for CASSMGSNYGYTF.

This chain links TRBV6-5 with TRBJ1-1; weak D call: TRBD1 (6 bases). Germline assignment: CDR1 MNHEY and CDR2 SVGAGI. Trimming left V 5 bases short and J 3 bases short, with 7 bases between. This CDR3 is built from 12 residues. CDR3 residues: CASSDRYTEAFF. The CDR3 nucleotides are TGTGCCAGCAGTGACAGGTACACTGAAGCTTTCTTT.

This sequence joins TRBV7-6 and TRBJ1-5, with 7 bases that match TRBD1. V trimming: 1 base; J trimming: 0 bases; junction bases outside the gene matches: 6. From germline, CDR1 is SGHVS and CDR2 FNYEAQ. The CDR3 loop spans 17 amino acids. The CDR3 protein is CASSLDVGTVSNQPQHF. Written as DNA, the CDR3 is TGTGCCAGCAGCTTAGATGTAGGGACAGTTAGCAATCAGCCCCAGCATTTT.

The chain has TRBV2 and TRBJ2-1, with 7 bases that match TRBD2. Germline lookup yields CDR1 SNHLY and CDR2 FYNNEI. V shed 8 bases and J 0 bases; nucleotides not matched to a gene: 19. There are 19 residues in the CDR3. CDR3: CASHIRRVPTGGSYNEQFF. Here the CDR3 DNA reads TGTGCCAGCCATATACGGCGGGTCCCAACGGGAGGCTCCTACAATGAGCAGTTCTTC.

V gene TRBV6-6 combines with J gene TRBJ1-1; a weak D match, TRBD1 (6 bases). Trimming cost V 4 bases and J 0 bases, with 12 bases left between them. In germline, CDR1 is MNHNY, CDR2 SVGAGI (reference sequence). The CDR3 sequence is 15 residues long. As DNA, the CDR3 is TGTGCCAGCAGTTCAGGAGGGGGGGTGAACACTGAAGCTTTCTTT. Translation: CASSSGGGVNTEAFF.

V is TRBV5-1 and J is TRBJ2-5, with TRBD2 matching over 7 bases. V was clipped by 7 bases and J by 4 bases; unmatched bases: 13. The CDR3 length is 15 residues. Per germline, CDR1 SGHRS and CDR2 YFSETQ. CDR3 in DNA: TGCGCCAGCGAAGCGGGGACCCTAACCCCAGAGACCCAGTACTTC. Translated, it gives CASEAGTLTPETQYF.

V is TRBV6-1 and J is TRBJ2-4, with D perhaps TRBD2 (7 bases). The V and J ends lost 2 bases and 1 base respectively, with 12 bases between them. From germline, CDR1 is MNHNS and CDR2 SASEGT. CDR3 size: 16 residues. CDR3 coding DNA: TGTGCCAGCAGTGAATCCCGGGGGGCGGCCAAAAACATTCAGTACTTC. Protein: CASSESRGAAKNIQYF.

This CDR3 is CASGQGSYNEQFF. CDR3 bases: TGTGCCAGCGGTCAGGGTTCGTACAATGAGCAGTTCTTC. This chain connects TRBV6-5 to TRBJ2-1, with D perhaps matching TRBD1 (5 bases). The CDR3 loop spans 13 amino acids. The germline V gene encodes CDR1 MNHEY and CDR2 SVGAGI. V dropped 8 bases and J dropped 4 bases, with 12 bases sitting between them.

This clone turned up a few times. Germline is not matched at one junction end, which may reflect a read error. The chain carries TRBV19 and TRBJ2-1, with D maybe TRBD2 (6 bases). This CDR3 spans 14 amino acids. Germline V gene data show CDR1 as LNHDA and CDR2 as SQIVND (reference sequence). CDR3 sequence reads: CATTRRDPYDEQFF. CDR3 coding DNA: TGTGCCACTACCAGGAGGGACCCCTACGATGAGCAGTTCTTC.

This chain links TRBV25-1 with TRBJ2-7, with TRBD1 matching over 8 bases. J lost 0 bases, V lost 4 bases, and 11 bases had no gene match. Per germline, CDR1 MGHDK and CDR2 SYGVNS. The CDR3 spans 17 residues. The DNA of the CDR3 is TGTGCCAGCAGTGCAGACCCAGGGGGCCTGAGCTCCTACGAGCAGTACTTC. This sequence encodes CASSADPGGLSSYEQYF.

CDR3 DNA sequence: TGTGCCAGCAGCTTTGGGACAGGAGGAAACACCATATATTTT. Translated: CASSFGTGGNTIYF. The genes are TRBV7-8 and TRBJ1-3; 8 bases line up with TRBD1. Germline values: CDR1 SGHVS, CDR2 FQNEAQ. J gave up 4 bases and V 3 bases, and 2 bases lay outside the gene matches. This CDR3 comprises 14 residues.

As regards this clone: Other DNA sequences within the sample encode an identical CDR3. The chain is built from TRBV4-2 and TRBJ2-3, with 11 bases aligning to TRBD2. CDR1 is LGHNA, CDR2 YNFKEQ, per germline. J was trimmed by 4 bases and V by 0 bases; bases with no gene match: 3. CDR3 size: 16 residues. The CDR3 DNA follows: TGTGCCAGCAGCCAAGATAATAGCGGGGGGGCAGATACGCAGTATTTT. It is translated as CASSQDNSGGADTQYF.

The rearrangement joins TRBV11-3 to TRBJ2-1; 8 bases line up with TRBD2. Germline V lookup: CDR1 SGHNT, CDR2 YENEEA. The V segment lost 5 bases and the J segment 9 bases; nucleotides outside the gene matches: 18. This CDR3 contains 17 residues. The CDR3 region has the DNA TGTGCCAGCAGCCCGGGCAGGCTAGCGGGTCCCCGGGGTGAGCAGTTCTTC. Translation gives CASSPGRLAGPRGEQFF.

V usage is TRBV7-8 and J usage is TRBJ2-6, with D possibly matching TRBD2 (5 bases). This CDR3 has 14 residues. V was shortened by 8 bases and J by 2 bases, with 10 bases between the two germline ends. Germline loops: CDR1 SGHVS, CDR2 FQNEAQ. The DNA of the CDR3 is TGTGCCAGCGGATTGGGAGCTGGGGCCAACGTCCTGACTTTC. It yields the protein CASGLGAGANVLTF. Together with reference TRBV7-8 and TRBJ2-6, the CDR3 gives the full variable domain: GAGVSQSPRYKVAKRGQDVALRCDPISGHVSLFWYQQALGQGPEFLTYFQNEAQLDKSGLPSDRFFAERPEGSVSTLKIQRTQQEDSAVYLCASGLGAGANVLTFGAGSRLTVL.

This clone has a single count. The V gene is TRBV6-5, the J gene TRBJ2-5; D gene unclear. This CDR3 is 15 amino acids long. The V gene's germline CDR1 is MNHEY and CDR2 SVGAGI. Trimming took 5 bases from V and 1 from J, leaving 14 bases between them. The CDR3 loop is CASSPLSVVQETQYF. CDR3 DNA sequence: TGTGCCAGCAGTCCCCTCAGCGTGGTCCAAGAGACCCAGTACTTC.

The genes are TRBV5-1 and TRBJ2-3; 7 bases line up with TRBD2. The CDR3 is 14 residues long. CDR1 is SGHRS, CDR2 YFSETQ, per germline. V dropped 3 bases and J dropped 2; count of bases not matched to a gene: 3. The chain's CDR3 is CASSSLADTDTQYF. The CDR3 DNA reads as TGCGCCAGCAGCTCTCTAGCGGACACAGATACGCAGTATTTT.